Listed here is a single T cell receptor (beta chain). The V end was cut by 3 bases, the J end by 5 bases, with 14 bases between. The CDR3 sequence is 15 residues long. This record belongs to a study of patients and donors after allogeneic stem cell transplantation. MiXCR, applied by TCRdb to the RT-PCR reads, yields one record per CDR3 protein. This repertoire shows about a million distinct CDR3 sequences, roughly 18% found once; its top ten account for around 6%. The sequenced material came from blood, either unsorted or a sorted T cell fraction (not recorded which). The clonotype was recovered from a human donor who was either an allogeneic HSCT recipient or a stem cell or donor lymphocyte infusion donor (not recorded which). It is not recorded whose cells these are; they may come from a transplant donor. V usage is TRBV12-3 or TRBV12-4 and J usage is TRBJ1-5; D is uncertain. CDR3 sequence (DNA): TGTGCCAGCAGTTTTGATAACGGGATATATCAGCCCCAGCATTTT. Translated, it gives CASSFDNGIYQPQHF.